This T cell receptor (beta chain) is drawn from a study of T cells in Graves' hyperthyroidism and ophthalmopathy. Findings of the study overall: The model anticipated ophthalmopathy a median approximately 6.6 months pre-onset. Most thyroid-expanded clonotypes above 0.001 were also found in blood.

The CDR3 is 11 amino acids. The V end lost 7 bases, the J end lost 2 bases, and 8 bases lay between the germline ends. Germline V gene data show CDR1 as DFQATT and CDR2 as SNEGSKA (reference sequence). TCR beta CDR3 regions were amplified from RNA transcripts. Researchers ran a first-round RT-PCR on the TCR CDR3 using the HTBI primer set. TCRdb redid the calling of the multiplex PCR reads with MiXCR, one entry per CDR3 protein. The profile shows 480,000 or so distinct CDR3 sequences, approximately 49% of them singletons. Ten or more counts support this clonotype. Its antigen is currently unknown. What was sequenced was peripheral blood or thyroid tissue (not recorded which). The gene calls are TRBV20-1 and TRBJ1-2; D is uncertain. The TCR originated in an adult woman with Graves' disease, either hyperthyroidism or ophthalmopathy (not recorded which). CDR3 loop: CSVTGNYGYTF. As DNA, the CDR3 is TGCAGTGTAACCGGCAACTATGGCTACACCTTC.